The 17 T cell receptor beta chains in this list originate from one sample, sequenced in a study of patients and donors after allogeneic stem cell transplantation (dated by TCRdb to 2020 to 2021). Libraries were made using RT-PCR. Sequencing took place on a NextSeq 550. Clones were called with MiXCR by TCRdb after fastp trimmed the public reads at Q25, and only in-frame beta chains were retained. Rows merge per CDR3 protein into single entries with the most common DNA and genes. The table for this sample lists roughly 230,000 distinct CDR3 sequences; around 14% of them were counted only once. Of the sample, around a tenth is held by the ten largest clones. Sample: blood, either unsorted or a sorted T cell fraction (not recorded which). These receptors were obtained from a human donor who was either an allogeneic HSCT recipient or a stem cell or donor lymphocyte infusion donor (not recorded which). It is not recorded whose cells these are; they may come from a transplant donor.

In its sample, this clonotype was seen many times. This chain joins TRBV2 and TRBJ1-5, with D uncertain. The V gene lost 2 bases and the J gene lost 0 bases, with 8 bases spanning the gap. This CDR3 is 15 amino acids long. Germline assignment: CDR1 SNHLY and CDR2 FYNNEI. This CDR3 reads CASSETPYSNQPQHF. The CDR3 nucleotides read TGTGCCAGCAGTGAAACCCCGTATAGCAATCAGCCCCAGCATTTT.

The table lists this clonotype with many counts. This chain links TRBV5-1 with TRBJ2-5, with 7 positions matching TRBD1. The CDR3 extends over 16 amino acids. With V trimmed by 0 bases and J by 5 bases, 10 bases remained unmatched. Germline V CDR1 and CDR2: SGHRS, YFSETQ. The CDR3 spells CASSLAHTGAGETQYF. The CDR3 DNA follows: TGCGCCAGCAGCTTGGCCCACACAGGGGCCGGGGAGACCCAGTACTTC. Full variable domain (remainder filled in from reference TRBV5-1 and TRBJ2-5): KAGVTQTPRYLIKTRGQQVTLSCSPISGHRSVSWYQQTPGQGLQFLFEYFSETQRNKGNFPGRFSGRQFSNSRSEMNVSTLELGDSALYLCASSLAHTGAGETQYFGPGTRLLVL.

This clonotype showed up many times. The chain combines TRBV18 with TRBJ2-1; TRBD2 matches 11 bases. The CDR3 runs to 15 residues. Germline V gene data show CDR1 as KGHSH and CDR2 as LQKENI. J lost 5 bases, V lost 7 bases, and 7 bases had no gene match. Here the CDR3 reads CASYPGTSGHNEQFF. The CDR3 DNA follows: TGTGCCAGCTATCCGGGGACTAGCGGACACAATGAGCAGTTCTTC.

This clonotype has a handful of counts. The rearrangement links TRBV29-1 to TRBJ2-2; D not resolved. The V end lost 7 bases, the J end lost 4 bases, and 16 bases lay between the germline ends. Per germline, CDR1 SQVTM and CDR2 ANQGSEA. This CDR3 comprises 14 residues. CDR3 bases: TGCAGCGCCGCAACTTTGGCAGGCACCGGGGAGCTGTTTTTT. This translates into CSAATLAGTGELFF.

The rearrangement uses TRBV9 and TRBJ1-1, with a weak D call TRBD1 (5 bases). V shed 0 bases and J shed 5 bases, with 8 bases lying between them. This CDR3 region has 13 residues. CDR1 and CDR2 from the germline V gene are SGDLS and YYNGEE. The CDR3 DNA reads TGTGCCAGCAGCGTAGCTCGGGGGACTGAAGCTTTCTTT. Amino acids: CASSVARGTEAFF.

The chain carries TRBV28 and TRBJ1-5; possible D gene TRBD1, 5 bases. The length of the CDR3 is 12 residues. V shed 8 bases and J shed 2 bases, with 7 bases lying between them. Per the germline V gene, CDR1 is MDHEN and CDR2 is SYDVKM. The CDR3 nucleotides read TGTGCCAGCGCGGGGGGCAATCAGCCCCAGCATTTT. Translated, it gives CASAGGNQPQHF.

The rearrangement links TRBV19 to TRBJ1-1; D is ambiguous. Germline CDR1 is LNHDA and CDR2 is SQIVND (reference sequence). The CDR3 sequence is 12 residues long. V was trimmed by 5 bases and J by 4 bases, leaving 8 bases between them. In DNA form, the CDR3 reads TGTGCCAGTAGTCTCGGAACCACTGAAGCTTTCTTT. It codes for CASSLGTTEAFF.

This clonotype was found many times. The V gene is TRBV29-1, the J gene TRBJ1-2; D gene ambiguous. The germline V gene encodes CDR1 SQVTM and CDR2 ANQGSEA. This CDR3 has 14 amino acids. V was pared by 1 base and J by 8 bases, with 17 bases between. The CDR3 DNA follows: TGCAGCGTTGAAGGCGCAGGCCTAGGTCGAGGCTACACCTTC. As protein: CSVEGAGLGRGYTF.

CDR3: CASSQGHSGYEQYF. The CDR3 coding sequence is TGTGCCAGCAGCCAAGGGCATAGCGGCTACGAGCAGTACTTC. The chain is built from TRBV3-1 and TRBJ2-7; D might be TRBD2 (6 bases). CDR1 is LGHDT, CDR2 YNNKEL, per germline (reference sequence). Trimming stripped 1 base from V and 3 bases from J, with 10 bases between. The CDR3 sequence is 14 residues long.

This clonotype was detected a few times. This sequence joins TRBV7-8 and TRBJ1-1; unclear D gene. The germline gives CDR1 SGHVS, CDR2 FQNEAQ. The CDR3 length is 15 residues. V lost 6 bases to trimming and J lost 5 bases, with 19 bases between them. CDR3 amino acids: CASRFKWGEGTEAFF. The CDR3 DNA reads as TGTGCCAGCAGGTTTAAATGGGGTGAGGGTACTGAAGCTTTCTTT.

V and J are TRBV20-1 and TRBJ1-5; 9 bases line up with TRBD1. Germline trimming cut 1 base from V and 4 bases from J; bases unmatched to any gene: 5. Germline CDR1 and CDR2: DFQATT and SNEGSKA (reference sequence). CDR3 length: 15 amino acids. CDR3 bases: TGCAGTGCTAGAGCCTGGGACAGGGAAAATCAGCCCCAGCATTTT. Translating it yields CSARAWDRENQPQHF.

Many counts were recorded for this clonotype. The chain carries TRBV11-2 and TRBJ2-1, with 13 bases fitting TRBD2. The J segment lost 4 bases and the V segment lost 7 bases, leaving 13 bases of the junction unmatched. CDR3 size: 18 residues. CDR1 is SGHAT and CDR2 is FQNNGV in the germline V gene. The CDR3 nucleotides are TGTGCCAGCACCCCTCTAGAGGAGGGACTAGCGGGATACAATGAGCAGTTCTTC. Translating it yields CASTPLEEGLAGYNEQFF.

V usage is TRBV5-6 and J usage is TRBJ1-1; 7 bases match TRBD1. The CDR3 consists of 15 residues. Trimming removed 2 bases from V and 4 bases from J; junction bases left unmatched: 8. Germline lookup yields CDR1 SGHDT and CDR2 YYEEEE. CDR3 amino acids: CASSLTGEVGTEAFF. The CDR3 DNA follows: TGTGCCAGCAGCTTAACAGGGGAGGTTGGCACTGAAGCTTTCTTT.

In nucleotides, the CDR3 is TGCAGTGCTAGAAAACCGGGACAGGCGGGTCAGCCCCAGCATTTT. This translates into CSARKPGQAGQPQHF. The genes are TRBV20-1 and TRBJ1-5; 8 bases fit TRBD1. The CDR3 consists of 15 residues. V gave up 2 bases and J gave up 6 bases; unmatched junction bases: 9. Germline V gene data show CDR1 as DFQATT and CDR2 as SNEGSKA (reference sequence).

This clonotype was found many times. The genes are TRBV3-1 and TRBJ1-1; TRBD1 agrees at 7 bases. Germline CDR1 and CDR2: LGHDT and YNNKEL (reference sequence). V lost 0 bases, J lost 0 bases, and 7 bases stayed unmatched. The CDR3 totals 17 residues. The CDR3 reads CASSQEPGGMMNTEAFF. In DNA, the CDR3 is TGTGCCAGCAGCCAAGAACCAGGGGGAATGATGAACACTGAAGCTTTCTTT.

This clonotype was detected a few times. The DNA of the CDR3 is TGTGCTAGTGGTTTCGAGAGGGGCGGCACTGAAGCTTTCTTT. Translating gives CASGFERGGTEAFF. The rearrangement joins TRBV12-5 to TRBJ1-1; a possible D gene is TRBD1 (5 bases). This CDR3 contains 14 residues. Trimming took off 3 bases at V and 4 bases at J, with 12 bases between the two ends. Germline-derived CDR1 and CDR2 are LGHNT and FRNRAP.

Only a few counts were recorded for this clonotype. The rearrangement joins TRBV2 to TRBJ1-2, with D perhaps matching TRBD1 (5 bases). Germline V gene lookup returns CDR1 SNHLY and CDR2 FYNNEI. V lost 4 bases and J 5 bases, leaving 11 bases between the germline ends. The CDR3 contains 13 residues. CDR3 protein: CASSGRGIYGYTF. The CDR3 nucleotides are TGTGCCAGCAGTGGACGGGGGATTTATGGCTACACCTTC.